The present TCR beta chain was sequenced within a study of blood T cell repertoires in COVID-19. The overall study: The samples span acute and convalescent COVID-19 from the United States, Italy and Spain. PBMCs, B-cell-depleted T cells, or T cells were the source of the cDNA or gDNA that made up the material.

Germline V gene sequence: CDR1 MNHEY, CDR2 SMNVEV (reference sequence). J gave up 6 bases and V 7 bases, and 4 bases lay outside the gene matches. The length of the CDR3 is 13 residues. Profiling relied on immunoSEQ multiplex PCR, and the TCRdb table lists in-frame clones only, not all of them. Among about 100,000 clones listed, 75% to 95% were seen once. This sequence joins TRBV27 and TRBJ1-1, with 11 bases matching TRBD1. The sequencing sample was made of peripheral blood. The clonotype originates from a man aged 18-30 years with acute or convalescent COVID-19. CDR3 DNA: TGTGCCAGCAACGGACAGGGGGCAGCTGAAGCTTTCTTT. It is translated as CASNGQGAAEAFF.